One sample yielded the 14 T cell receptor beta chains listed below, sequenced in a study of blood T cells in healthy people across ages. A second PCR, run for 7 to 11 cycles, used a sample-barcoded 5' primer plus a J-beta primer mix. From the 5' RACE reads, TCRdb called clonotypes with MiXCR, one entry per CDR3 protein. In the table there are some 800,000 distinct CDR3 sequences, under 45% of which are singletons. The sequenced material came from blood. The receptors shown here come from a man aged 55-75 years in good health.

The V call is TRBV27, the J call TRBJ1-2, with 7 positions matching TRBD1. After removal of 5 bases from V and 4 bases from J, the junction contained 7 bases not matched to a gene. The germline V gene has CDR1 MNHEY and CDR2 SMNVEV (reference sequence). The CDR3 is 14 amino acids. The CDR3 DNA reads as TGTGCCAGCAGTGCCCGACAGGGCCCCTATGGCTACACCTTC. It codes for CASSARQGPYGYTF.

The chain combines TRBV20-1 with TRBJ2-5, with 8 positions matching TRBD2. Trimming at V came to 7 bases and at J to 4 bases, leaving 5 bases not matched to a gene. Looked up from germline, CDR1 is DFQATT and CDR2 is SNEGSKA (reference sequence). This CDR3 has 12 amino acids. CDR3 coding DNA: TGCAGTGGGAGACGGGGGGGAGAGACCCAGTACTTC. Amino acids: CSGRRGGETQYF.

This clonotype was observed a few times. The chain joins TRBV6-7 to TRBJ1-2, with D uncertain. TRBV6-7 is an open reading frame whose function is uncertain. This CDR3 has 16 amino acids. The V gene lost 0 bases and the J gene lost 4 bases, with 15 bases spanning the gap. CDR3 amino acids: CASSYSRPDLGYGYTF. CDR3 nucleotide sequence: TGTGCCAGCAGTTACTCGAGACCGGATTTAGGCTATGGCTACACCTTC.

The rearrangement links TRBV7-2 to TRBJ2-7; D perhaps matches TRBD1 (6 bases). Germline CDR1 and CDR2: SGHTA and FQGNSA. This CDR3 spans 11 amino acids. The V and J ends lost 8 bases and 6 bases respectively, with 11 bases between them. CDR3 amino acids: CASRGGCEQYF. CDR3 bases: TGTGCCAGCCGTGGGGGCTGCGAGCAGTACTTC.

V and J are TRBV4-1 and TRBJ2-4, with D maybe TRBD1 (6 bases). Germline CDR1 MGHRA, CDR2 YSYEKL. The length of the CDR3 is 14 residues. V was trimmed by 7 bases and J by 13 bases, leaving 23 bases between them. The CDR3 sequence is CASKRAQGLYKQYF. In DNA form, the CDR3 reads TGCGCCAGCAAGAGAGCACAGGGCCTCTACAAGCAGTACTTC.

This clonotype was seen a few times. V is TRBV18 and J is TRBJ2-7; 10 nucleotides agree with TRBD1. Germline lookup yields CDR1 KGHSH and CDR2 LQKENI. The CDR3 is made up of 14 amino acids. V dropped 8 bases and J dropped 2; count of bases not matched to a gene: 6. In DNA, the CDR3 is TGTGCCAGCAGCTCGGACAGGGGGACCTACGAGCAGTACTTC. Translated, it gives CASSSDRGTYEQYF.

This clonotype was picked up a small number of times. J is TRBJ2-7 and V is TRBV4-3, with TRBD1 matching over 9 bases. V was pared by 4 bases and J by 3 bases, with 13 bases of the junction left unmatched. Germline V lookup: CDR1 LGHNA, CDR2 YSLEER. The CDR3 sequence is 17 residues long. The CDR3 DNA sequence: TGCGCCAGCAGCCTAGAAGTTCGGGGACAGGGCCTCTACGAGCAGTACTTC. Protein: CASSLEVRGQGLYEQYF.

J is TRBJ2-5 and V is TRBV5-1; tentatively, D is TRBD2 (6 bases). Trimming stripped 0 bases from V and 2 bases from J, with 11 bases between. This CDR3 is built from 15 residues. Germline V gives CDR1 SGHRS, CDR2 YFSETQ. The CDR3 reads CASSLALAGQETQYF. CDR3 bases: TGCGCCAGCAGCTTGGCCCTCGCGGGACAAGAGACCCAGTACTTC.

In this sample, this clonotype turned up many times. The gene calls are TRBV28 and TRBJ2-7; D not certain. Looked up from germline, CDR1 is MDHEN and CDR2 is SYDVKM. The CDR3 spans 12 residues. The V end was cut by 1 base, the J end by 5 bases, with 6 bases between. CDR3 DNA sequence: TGTGCCAGCAGTTTATATAAGGACGAGCAGTACTTC. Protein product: CASSLYKDEQYF.

The CDR3 sequence is CASSFRGQGADEQYF. DNA of the CDR3: TGTGCCAGCAGCTTTCGGGGGCAGGGGGCGGACGAGCAGTACTTC. V gene TRBV7-9 combines with J gene TRBJ2-7; 8 bases are a match to TRBD1. Trimming cost V 3 bases and J 5 bases; bases outside gene matches: 9. This CDR3 is built from 15 residues. Germline V CDR1 and CDR2: SEHNR, FQNEAQ (reference sequence).

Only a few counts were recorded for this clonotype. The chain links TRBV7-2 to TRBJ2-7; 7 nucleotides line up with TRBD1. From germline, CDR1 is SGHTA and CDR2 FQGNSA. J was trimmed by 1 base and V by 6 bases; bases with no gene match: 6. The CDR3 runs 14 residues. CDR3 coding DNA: TGTGCCAGCAGGTGGGACAGAAGGTCCTACGAGCAGTACTTC. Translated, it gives CASRWDRRSYEQYF. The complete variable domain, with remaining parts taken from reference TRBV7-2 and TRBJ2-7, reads GAGVSQSPSNKVTEKGKDVELRCDPISGHTALYWYRQSLGQGLEFLIYFQGNSAPDKSGLPSDRFSAERTGGSVSTLTIQRTQQEDSAVYLCASRWDRRSYEQYFGPGTRLTVT.

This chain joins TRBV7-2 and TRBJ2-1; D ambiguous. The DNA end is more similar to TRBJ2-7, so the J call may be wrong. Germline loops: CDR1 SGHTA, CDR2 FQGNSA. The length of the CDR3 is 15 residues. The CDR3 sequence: CASSPRLGSYNEQYF. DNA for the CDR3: TGTGCCAGCAGCCCGCGGTTAGGCTCCTACAATGAGCAGTACTTC.

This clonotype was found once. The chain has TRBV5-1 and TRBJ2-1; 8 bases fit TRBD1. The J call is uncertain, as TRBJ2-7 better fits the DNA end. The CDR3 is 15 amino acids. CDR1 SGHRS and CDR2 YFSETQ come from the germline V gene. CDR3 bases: TGCGCCAGCAGCTTTCTCGACAGGGGCCTGGATGAGCAGTACTTC. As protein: CASSFLDRGLDEQYF.

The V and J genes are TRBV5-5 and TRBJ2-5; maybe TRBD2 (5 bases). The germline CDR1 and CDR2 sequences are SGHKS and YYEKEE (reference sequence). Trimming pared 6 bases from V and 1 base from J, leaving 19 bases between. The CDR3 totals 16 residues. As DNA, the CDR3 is TGTGCCAGCAACCCGTCAAACCGAGGGATCCAAGAGACCCAGTACTTC. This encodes CASNPSNRGIQETQYF.